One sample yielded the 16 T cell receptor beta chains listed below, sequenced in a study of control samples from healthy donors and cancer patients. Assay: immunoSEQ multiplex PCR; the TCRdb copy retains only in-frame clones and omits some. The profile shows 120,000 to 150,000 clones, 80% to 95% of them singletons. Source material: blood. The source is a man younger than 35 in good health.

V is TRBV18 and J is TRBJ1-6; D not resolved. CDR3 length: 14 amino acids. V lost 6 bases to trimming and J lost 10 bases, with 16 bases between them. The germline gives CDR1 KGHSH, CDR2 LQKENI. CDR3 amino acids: CASSPGRSGSPLHF. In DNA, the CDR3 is TGTGCCAGCTCCCCCGGAAGGAGTGGATCACCCCTCCACTTT.

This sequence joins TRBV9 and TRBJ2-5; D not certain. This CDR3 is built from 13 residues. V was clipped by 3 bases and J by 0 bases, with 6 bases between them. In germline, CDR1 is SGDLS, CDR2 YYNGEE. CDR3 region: CASSAAYQETQYF. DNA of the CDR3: TGTGCCAGCAGCGCTGCATACCAAGAGACCCAGTACTTC.

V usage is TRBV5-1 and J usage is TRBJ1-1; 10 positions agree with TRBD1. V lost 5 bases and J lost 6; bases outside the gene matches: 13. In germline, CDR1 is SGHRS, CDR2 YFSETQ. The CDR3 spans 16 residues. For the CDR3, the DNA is TGCGCCAGCAGATACGAAGTGAGACAGGGGGCCTCTGAAGCTTTCTTT. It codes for CASRYEVRQGASEAFF.

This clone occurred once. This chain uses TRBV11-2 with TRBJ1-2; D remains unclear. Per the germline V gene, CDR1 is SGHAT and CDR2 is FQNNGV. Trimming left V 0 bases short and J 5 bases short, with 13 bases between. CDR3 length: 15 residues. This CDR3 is CASSLERRLLYGYTF. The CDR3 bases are TGTGCCAGCAGCTTAGAAAGGCGCCTACTTTATGGCTACACCTTC.

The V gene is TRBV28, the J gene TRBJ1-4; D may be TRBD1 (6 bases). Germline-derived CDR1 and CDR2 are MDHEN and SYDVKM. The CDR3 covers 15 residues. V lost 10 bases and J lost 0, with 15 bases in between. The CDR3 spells CATHGQPPTNEKLFF. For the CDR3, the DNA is TGTGCCACCCACGGACAGCCTCCAACTAATGAAAAACTGTTTTTT.

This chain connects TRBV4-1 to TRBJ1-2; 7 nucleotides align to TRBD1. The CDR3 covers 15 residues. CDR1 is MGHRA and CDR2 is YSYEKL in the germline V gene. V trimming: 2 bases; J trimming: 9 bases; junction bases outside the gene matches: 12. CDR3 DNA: TGCGCCAGCAGCCAACTTGCCGGGACAGCCAGGAGCTACACCTTC. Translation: CASSQLAGTARSYTF.

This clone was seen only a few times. This CDR3 is CASGKQGNQPQHF. In DNA, the CDR3 is TGTGCCAGTGGGAAACAGGGAAATCAGCCCCAGCATTTT. The gene calls are TRBV19 and TRBJ1-5, with D possibly matching TRBD1 (6 bases). This CDR3 is built from 13 residues. Germline values: CDR1 LNHDA, CDR2 SQIVND (reference sequence). Trimming cost V 8 bases and J 4 bases, with 12 bases left between them.

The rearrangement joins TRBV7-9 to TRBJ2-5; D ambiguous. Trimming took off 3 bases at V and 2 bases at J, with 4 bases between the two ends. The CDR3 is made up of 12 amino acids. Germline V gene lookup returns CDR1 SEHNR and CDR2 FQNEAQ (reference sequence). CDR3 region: CASSLTQETQYF. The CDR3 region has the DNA TGTGCCAGCAGCTTGACTCAAGAGACCCAGTACTTC.

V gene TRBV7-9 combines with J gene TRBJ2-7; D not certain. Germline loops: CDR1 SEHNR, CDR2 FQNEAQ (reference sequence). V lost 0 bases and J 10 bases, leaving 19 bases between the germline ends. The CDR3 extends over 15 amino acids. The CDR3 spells CASSLARSDVSPQYF. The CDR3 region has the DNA TGTGCCAGCAGCTTAGCCCGCTCGGACGTATCCCCTCAGTACTTC.

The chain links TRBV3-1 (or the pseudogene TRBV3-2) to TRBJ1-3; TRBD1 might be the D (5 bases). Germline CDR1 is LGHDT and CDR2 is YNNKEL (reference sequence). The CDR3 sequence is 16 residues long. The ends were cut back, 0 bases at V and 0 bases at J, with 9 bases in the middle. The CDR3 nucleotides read TGTGCCAGCAGCCAAGATGGGGCAATCTCTGGAAACACCATATATTTT. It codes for CASSQDGAISGNTIYF.

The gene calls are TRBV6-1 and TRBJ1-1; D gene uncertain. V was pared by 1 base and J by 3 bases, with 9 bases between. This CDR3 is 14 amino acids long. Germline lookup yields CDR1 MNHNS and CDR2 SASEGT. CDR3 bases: TGTGCCAGCAGTGAAGGAGGGTTGGACACTGAAGCTTTCTTT. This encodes CASSEGGLDTEAFF.

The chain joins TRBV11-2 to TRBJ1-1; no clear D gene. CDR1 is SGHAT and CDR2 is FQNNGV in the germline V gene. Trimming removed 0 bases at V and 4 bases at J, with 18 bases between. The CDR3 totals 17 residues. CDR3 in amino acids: CASSLDGSRRRGTEAFF. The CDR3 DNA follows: TGTGCCAGCAGCTTAGACGGGAGTAGGAGGCGGGGCACTGAAGCTTTCTTT.

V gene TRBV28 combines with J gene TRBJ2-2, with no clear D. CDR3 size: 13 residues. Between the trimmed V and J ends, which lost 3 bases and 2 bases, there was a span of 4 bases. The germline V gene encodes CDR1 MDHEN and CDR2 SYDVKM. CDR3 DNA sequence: TGTGCCAGCAGTTTTCCAAACACCGGGGAGCTGTTTTTT. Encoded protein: CASSFPNTGELFF.

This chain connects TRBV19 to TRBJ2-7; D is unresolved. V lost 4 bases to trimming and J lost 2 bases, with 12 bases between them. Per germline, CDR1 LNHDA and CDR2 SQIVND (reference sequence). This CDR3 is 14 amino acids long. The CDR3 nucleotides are TGTGCCAGTAGTAATGTATCCAGCCCCTACGAGCAGTACTTC. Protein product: CASSNVSSPYEQYF.

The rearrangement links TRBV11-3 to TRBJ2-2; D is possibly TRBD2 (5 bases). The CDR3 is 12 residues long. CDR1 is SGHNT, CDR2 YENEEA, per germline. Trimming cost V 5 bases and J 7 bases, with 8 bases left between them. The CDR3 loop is CASSIGVGELFF. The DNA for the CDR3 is TGTGCCAGCAGCATCGGGGTCGGGGAGCTGTTTTTT.

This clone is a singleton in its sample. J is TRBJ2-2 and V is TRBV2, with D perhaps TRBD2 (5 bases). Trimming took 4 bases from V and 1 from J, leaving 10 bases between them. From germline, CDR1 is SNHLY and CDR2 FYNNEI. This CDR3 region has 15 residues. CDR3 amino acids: CASSGVRGNTGELFF. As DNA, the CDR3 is TGTGCCAGCAGTGGGGTTCGGGGGAACACCGGGGAGCTGTTTTTT.